The 14 T cell receptor beta chains listed next were all sequenced from one sample in a study of blood T cell repertoires in COVID-19. TCRdb's table, derived via immunoSEQ multiplex PCR, lists solely in-frame clones and lacks some. This sample has around 300,000 clones; 88% occur once, and the top ten carry 4%. Sequences were obtained from peripheral blood. The receptors come from a woman between 50 and 59 years old with active or convalescent COVID-19.

This sequence joins TRBV5-4 and TRBJ1-6; weak D call: TRBD1 (6 bases). This CDR3 spans 14 amino acids. Trimming stripped 4 bases from V and 7 bases from J, with 12 bases between. Germline CDR1 reads SGHNT; CDR2 reads YYREEE (reference sequence). The DNA of the CDR3 is TGTGCCAGCAGCGGAGCCGACAGGAATTCACCCCTCCACTTT. Translated: CASSGADRNSPLHF.

The chain joins TRBV11-3 to TRBJ2-1; tentatively, D is TRBD2 (5 bases). CDR1 is SGHNT and CDR2 is YENEEA in the germline V gene. This CDR3 has 13 residues. Trimming pared 1 base from V and 10 bases from J, leaving 11 bases between. CDR3 sequence: CASSLGIAREQFF. The CDR3 DNA reads TGTGCCAGCAGCTTAGGAATAGCGAGGGAGCAGTTCTTC. Supplemented by reference TRBV11-3 and TRBJ2-1, the full variable domain reads EAGVVQSPRYKIIEKKQPVAFWCNPISGHNTLYWYLQNLGQGPELLIRYENEEAVDDSQLPKDRFSAERLKGVDSTLKIQPAELGDSAVYLCASSLGIAREQFFGPGTRLTVL.

The chain combines TRBV30 with TRBJ2-7, with 8 bases identical to TRBD2. CDR1 GTSNPN and CDR2 SVGIG come from the germline V gene (reference sequence). The J segment lost 7 bases and the V segment lost 2 bases, leaving 10 bases of the junction unmatched. The CDR3 is made up of 14 amino acids. The CDR3, as DNA: TGTGCCTGGAGTCGGGGGGGACCCCCAGGGGAGCAGTACTTC. It is translated as CAWSRGGPPGEQYF.

The chain recombines TRBV29-1 with TRBJ2-3; D unclear. The V and J ends lost 6 bases and 3 bases respectively, with 16 bases between them. Germline V gives CDR1 SQVTM, CDR2 ANQGSEA. The CDR3 extends over 14 amino acids. The CDR3 region is CSVALPNTTDTQYF. CDR3 coding DNA: TGCAGCGTCGCGCTACCTAATACGACAGATACGCAGTATTTT.

This chain joins TRBV27 and TRBJ1-1, with a tentative D call TRBD1 (6 bases). Trimming removed 11 bases at V and 1 base at J, with 17 bases between. CDR1 MNHEY and CDR2 SMNVEV come from the germline V gene (reference sequence). The CDR3 is made up of 14 amino acids. In DNA, the CDR3 is TGTGCCGTCCCTACCCCGGGACAGAACACTGAAGCTTTCTTT. The encoded protein is CAVPTPGQNTEAFF.

The rearrangement joins TRBV11-2 to TRBJ1-1; 7 nucleotides align to TRBD1. The V segment lost 6 bases and the J segment 5 bases; nucleotides outside the gene matches: 9. The CDR3 has 14 residues. CDR1 SGHAT and CDR2 FQNNGV come from the germline V gene. The CDR3: CASSRQGRRTEAFF. The CDR3, as DNA: TGTGCCAGCAGTCGACAGGGAAGGAGGACTGAAGCTTTCTTT.

A remark on this clone: At one end the junction does not follow the germline gene, possibly because of a read error. The genes are TRBV5-1 and TRBJ2-3; 8 positions agree with TRBD1. The CDR3 has 18 amino acids. CDR1 SGHRS and CDR2 YFSETQ come from the germline V gene. CDR3 DNA: TGCGCCGGCAGAGGCCCAGGGGGCGCGTTCTCTAGCACAGATACGCAGTATTTT. Its translation is CAGRGPGGAFSSTDTQYF.

This clone appeared once. Here the CDR3 reads CASGLAATGTNYEQYF. The CDR3, as DNA: TGTGCTAGTGGTTTGGCCGCGACAGGAACGAATTACGAGCAGTACTTC. The chain has TRBV12-5 and TRBJ2-7, with a tentative D call TRBD1 (6 bases). Between the trimmed V and J ends, which lost 1 base and 4 bases, there was a span of 17 bases. Germline values: CDR1 LGHNT, CDR2 FRNRAP. CDR3 length equals 16 residues.

This chain links TRBV11-2 with TRBJ2-1; 12 nucleotides align to TRBD2. Germline assignment: CDR1 SGHAT and CDR2 FQNNGV. V shed 7 bases and J 7 bases; nucleotides not matched to a gene: 11. The length of the CDR3 is 16 residues. The CDR3 spells CASMGIGTSGLNEQFF. The DNA of the CDR3 is TGTGCCAGCATGGGAATCGGGACTAGCGGGCTAAATGAGCAGTTCTTC. Full variable domain (missing parts from reference TRBV11-2 and TRBJ2-1): EAGVAQSPRYKIIEKRQSVAFWCNPISGHATLYWYQQILGQGPKLLIQFQNNGVVDDSQLPKDRFSAERLKGVDSTLKIQPAKLEDSAVYLCASMGIGTSGLNEQFFGPGTRLTVL.

This clone is a singleton in its sample. The chain links TRBV6-5 to TRBJ2-1; 12 bases match TRBD2. CDR1 is MNHEY and CDR2 is SVGAGI in the germline V gene. Losses at the gene ends were 4 bases for V and 13 bases for J; bases not matched to a gene: 2. CDR3 length: 12 residues. This CDR3 is CASSSLAGGQFF. The CDR3 DNA sequence: TGTGCCAGCAGTTCACTAGCGGGAGGACAGTTCTTC.

Concerning this clone itself: One junction end does not reproduce the germline sequence, and a read error may be involved. The rearrangement joins TRBV7-9 to TRBJ1-3, with 7 bases lining up with TRBD1. Looked up from germline, CDR1 is SEHNR and CDR2 is FQNEAQ (reference sequence). The length of the CDR3 is 12 residues. CDR3 bases: TGTGCCAGCAGCTTAGCACGAGGACAGGACTCTTTT. Its translation: CASSLARGQDSF.

V gene TRBV7-2 combines with J gene TRBJ2-1; 11 positions agree with TRBD2. The J segment lost 5 bases and the V segment lost 5 bases, leaving 11 bases of the junction unmatched. Germline V CDR1 and CDR2: SGHTA, FQGNSA. The CDR3 covers 17 residues. The CDR3 nucleotides are TGTGCCAGCAGCCCCAGTTTACTAGCGGGAGTTGACAATGAGCAGTTCTTC. Translating it yields CASSPSLLAGVDNEQFF.

The chain uses TRBV19 and TRBJ1-5; D perhaps matches TRBD1 (6 bases). Germline CDR1 is LNHDA and CDR2 is SQIVND (reference sequence). CDR3 length: 17 amino acids. The V end was cut by 4 bases, the J end by 0 bases, with 16 bases between. This CDR3 is CASSNTWTDYSNQPQHF. CDR3 coding DNA: TGTGCCAGTAGTAATACGTGGACAGATTATAGCAATCAGCCCCAGCATTTT. The complete variable domain, with remaining parts taken from reference TRBV19 and TRBJ1-5, reads DGGITQSPKYLFRKEGQNVTLSCEQNLNHDAMYWYRQDPGQGLRLIYYSQIVNDFQKGDIAEGYSVSREKKESFPLTVTSAQKNPTAFYLCASSNTWTDYSNQPQHFGDGTRLSIL.

J is TRBJ2-7 and V is TRBV6-1; 12 bases agree with TRBD1. This CDR3 region has 16 residues. Per the germline V gene, CDR1 is MNHNS and CDR2 is SASEGT. V trimming: 3 bases; J trimming: 4 bases; junction bases outside the gene matches: 7. CDR3 DNA sequence: TGTGCCAGCAGTGAGCCGGGACAGGGGGCGAGGTACGAGCAGTACTTC. Its translation is CASSEPGQGARYEQYF.